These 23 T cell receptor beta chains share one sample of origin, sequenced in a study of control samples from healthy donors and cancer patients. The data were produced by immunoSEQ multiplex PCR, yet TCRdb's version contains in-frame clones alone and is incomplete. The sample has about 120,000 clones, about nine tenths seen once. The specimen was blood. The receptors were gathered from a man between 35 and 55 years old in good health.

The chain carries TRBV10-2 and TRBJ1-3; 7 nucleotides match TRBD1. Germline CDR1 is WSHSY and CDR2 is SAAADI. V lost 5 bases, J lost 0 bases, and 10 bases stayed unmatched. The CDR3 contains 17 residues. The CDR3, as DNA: TGCGCCAGCAGTCCACAAAGCACAGGGGCCTCTGGAAACACCATATATTTT. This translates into CASSPQSTGASGNTIYF.

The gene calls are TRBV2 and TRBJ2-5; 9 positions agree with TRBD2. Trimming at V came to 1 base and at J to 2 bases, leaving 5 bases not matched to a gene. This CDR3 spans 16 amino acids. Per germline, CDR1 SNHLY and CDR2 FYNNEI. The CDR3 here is CASSEGLAGEQETQYF. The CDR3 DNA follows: TGTGCCAGCAGTGAAGGGTTAGCGGGGGAACAAGAGACCCAGTACTTC.

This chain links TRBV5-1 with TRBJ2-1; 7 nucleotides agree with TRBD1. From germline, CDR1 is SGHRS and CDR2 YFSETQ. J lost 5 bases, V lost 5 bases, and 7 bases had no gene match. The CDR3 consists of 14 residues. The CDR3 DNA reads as TGCGCCAGCAGGACAGGGCACGATCACAATGAGCAGTTCTTC. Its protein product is CASRTGHDHNEQFF.

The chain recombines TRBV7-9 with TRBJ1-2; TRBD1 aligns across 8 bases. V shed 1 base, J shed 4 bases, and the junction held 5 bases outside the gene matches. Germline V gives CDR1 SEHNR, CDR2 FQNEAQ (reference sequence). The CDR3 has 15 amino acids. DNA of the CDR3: TGTGCCAGCAGCTTAGTCGGACAGGGAGGCTATGGCTACACCTTC. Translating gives CASSLVGQGGYGYTF.

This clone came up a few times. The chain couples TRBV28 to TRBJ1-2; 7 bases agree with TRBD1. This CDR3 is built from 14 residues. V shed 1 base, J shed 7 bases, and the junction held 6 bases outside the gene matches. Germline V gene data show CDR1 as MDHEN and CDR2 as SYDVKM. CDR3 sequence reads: CASSLSGGQTGYTF. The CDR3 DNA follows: TGTGCCAGCAGTTTATCCGGGGGACAGACTGGCTACACCTTC.

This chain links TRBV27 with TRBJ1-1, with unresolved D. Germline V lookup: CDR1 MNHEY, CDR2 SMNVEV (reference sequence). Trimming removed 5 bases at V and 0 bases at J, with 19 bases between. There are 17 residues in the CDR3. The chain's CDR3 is CASSLIPLTAMNTEAFF. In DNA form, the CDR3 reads TGTGCCAGCAGTCTAATCCCCTTGACGGCCATGAACACTGAAGCTTTCTTT.

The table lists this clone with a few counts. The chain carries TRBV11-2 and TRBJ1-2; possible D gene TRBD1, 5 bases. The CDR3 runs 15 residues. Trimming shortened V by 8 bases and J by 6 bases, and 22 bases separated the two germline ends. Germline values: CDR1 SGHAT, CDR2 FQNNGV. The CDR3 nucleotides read TGTGCCAGCGGCGAACTTGGCCAGGGAGCCGATGGCTACACCTTC. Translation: CASGELGQGADGYTF.

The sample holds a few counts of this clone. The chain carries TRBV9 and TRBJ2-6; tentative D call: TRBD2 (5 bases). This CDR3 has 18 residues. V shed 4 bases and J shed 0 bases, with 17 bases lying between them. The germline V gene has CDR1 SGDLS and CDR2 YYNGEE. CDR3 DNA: TGTGCCAGCAGCTCCGGAGGTAGATTTCTCTCTGGGGCCAACGTCCTGACTTTC. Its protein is CASSSGGRFLSGANVLTF.

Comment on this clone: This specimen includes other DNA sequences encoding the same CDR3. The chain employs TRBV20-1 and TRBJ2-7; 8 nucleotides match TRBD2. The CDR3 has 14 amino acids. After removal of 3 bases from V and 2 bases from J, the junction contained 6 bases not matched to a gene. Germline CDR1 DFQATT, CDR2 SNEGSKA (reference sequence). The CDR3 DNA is TGCAGTGCTAGTTCCAGCGGGGGAACCTACGAGCAGTACTTC. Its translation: CSASSSGGTYEQYF.

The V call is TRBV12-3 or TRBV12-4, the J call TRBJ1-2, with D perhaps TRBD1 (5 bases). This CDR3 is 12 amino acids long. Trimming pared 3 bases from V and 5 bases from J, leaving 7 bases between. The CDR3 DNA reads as TGTGCCAGCAGTTTGCCAGGGTATGGCTACACCTTC. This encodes CASSLPGYGYTF.

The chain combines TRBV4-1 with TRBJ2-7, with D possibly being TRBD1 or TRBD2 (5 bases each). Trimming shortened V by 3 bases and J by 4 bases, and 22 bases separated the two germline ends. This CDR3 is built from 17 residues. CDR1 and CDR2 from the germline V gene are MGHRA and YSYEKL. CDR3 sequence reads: CASSQFRDAQLGYEQYF. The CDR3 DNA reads TGCGCCAGCAGCCAGTTCCGGGACGCCCAGTTAGGGTACGAGCAGTACTTC.

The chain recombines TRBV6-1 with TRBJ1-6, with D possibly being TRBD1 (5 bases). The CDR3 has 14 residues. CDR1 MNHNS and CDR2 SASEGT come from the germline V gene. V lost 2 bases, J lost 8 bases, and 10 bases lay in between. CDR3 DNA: TGTGCCAGCAGTGAACAGGGTTCGTATTCACCCCTCCACTTT. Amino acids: CASSEQGSYSPLHF.

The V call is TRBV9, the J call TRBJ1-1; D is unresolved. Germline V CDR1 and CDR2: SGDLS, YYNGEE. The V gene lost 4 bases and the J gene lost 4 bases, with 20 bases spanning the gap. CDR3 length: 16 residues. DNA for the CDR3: TGTGCCAGCAGCCCCCATCGGACTTATGAGGGCACTGAAGCTTTCTTT. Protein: CASSPHRTYEGTEAFF. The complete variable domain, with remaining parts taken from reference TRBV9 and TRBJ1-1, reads DSGVTQTPKHLITATGQRVTLRCSPRSGDLSVYWYQQSLDQGLQFLIQYYNGEERAKGNILERFSAQQFPDLHSELNLSSLELGDSALYFCASSPHRTYEGTEAFFGQGTRLTVV.

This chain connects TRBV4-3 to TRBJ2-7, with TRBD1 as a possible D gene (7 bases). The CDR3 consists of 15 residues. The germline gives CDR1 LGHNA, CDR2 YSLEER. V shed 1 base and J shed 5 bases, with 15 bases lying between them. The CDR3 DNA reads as TGCGCCAGCAGCCAAGGAGCCGGAGGGGGCAACGAGCAGTACTTC. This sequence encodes CASSQGAGGGNEQYF.

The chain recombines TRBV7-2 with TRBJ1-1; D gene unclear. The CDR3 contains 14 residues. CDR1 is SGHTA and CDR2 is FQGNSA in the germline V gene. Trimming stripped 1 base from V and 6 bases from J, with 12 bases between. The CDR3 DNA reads TGTGCCAGCAGCTTAGTGTGGGATGGGGCTGAAGCTTTCTTT. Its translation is CASSLVWDGAEAFF.

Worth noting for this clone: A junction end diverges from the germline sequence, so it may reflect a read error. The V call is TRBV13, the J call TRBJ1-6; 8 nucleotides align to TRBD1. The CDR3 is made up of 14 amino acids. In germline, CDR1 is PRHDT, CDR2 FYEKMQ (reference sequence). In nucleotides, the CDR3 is TGTGCCAGCAGCGTAGGGACAGGCTATTCACCCCTCCACTTT. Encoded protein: CASSVGTGYSPLHF.

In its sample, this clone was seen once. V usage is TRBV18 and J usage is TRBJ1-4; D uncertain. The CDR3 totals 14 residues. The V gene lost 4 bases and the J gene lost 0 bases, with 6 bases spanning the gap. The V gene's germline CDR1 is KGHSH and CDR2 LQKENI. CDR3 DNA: TGTGCCAGCTCACAACAGTCAACTAATGAAAAACTGTTTTTT. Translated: CASSQQSTNEKLFF. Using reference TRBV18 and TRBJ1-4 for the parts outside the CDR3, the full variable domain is NAGVMQNPRHLVRRRGQEARLRCSPMKGHSHVYWYRQLPEEGLKFMVYLQKENIIDESGMPKERFSAEFPKEGPSILRIQQVVRGDSAAYFCASSQQSTNEKLFFGSGTQLSVL.

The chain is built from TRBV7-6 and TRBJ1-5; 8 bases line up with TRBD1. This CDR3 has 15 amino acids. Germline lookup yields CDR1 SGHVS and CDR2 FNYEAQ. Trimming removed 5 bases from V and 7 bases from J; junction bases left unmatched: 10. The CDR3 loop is CASSAFQGAGQPQHF. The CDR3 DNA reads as TGTGCCAGCAGCGCTTTTCAGGGGGCCGGCCAGCCCCAGCATTTT.

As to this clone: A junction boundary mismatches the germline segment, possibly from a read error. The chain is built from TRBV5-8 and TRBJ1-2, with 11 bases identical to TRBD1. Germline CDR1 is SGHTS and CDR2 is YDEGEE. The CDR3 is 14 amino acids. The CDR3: CVSSTGQGASGYTF. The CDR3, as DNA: TGTGTCAGCAGCACTGGACAGGGGGCCAGTGGCTACACCTTC.

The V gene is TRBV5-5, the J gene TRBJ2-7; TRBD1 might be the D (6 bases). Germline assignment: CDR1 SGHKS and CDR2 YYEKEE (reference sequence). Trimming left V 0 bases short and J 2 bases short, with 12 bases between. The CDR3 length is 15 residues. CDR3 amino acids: CASSLVAGVTYEQYF. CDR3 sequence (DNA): TGTGCCAGCAGCTTGGTGGCAGGGGTTACCTACGAGCAGTACTTC.

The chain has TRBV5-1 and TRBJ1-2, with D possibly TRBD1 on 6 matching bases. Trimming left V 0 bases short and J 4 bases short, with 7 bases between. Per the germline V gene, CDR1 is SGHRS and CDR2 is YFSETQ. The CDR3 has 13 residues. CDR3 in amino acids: CASSLDRAYGYTF. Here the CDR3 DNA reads TGCGCCAGCAGCTTGGACAGGGCCTATGGCTACACCTTC.

The CDR3 region is CSGAQGGGNEQYF. The CDR3 DNA reads as TGCAGCGGAGCACAGGGGGGTGGGAACGAGCAGTACTTC. The chain has TRBV29-1 and TRBJ2-7; 8 nucleotides line up with TRBD1. CDR3 size: 13 residues. The V and J ends lost 7 bases and 5 bases, in that order; junction bases with no gene match: 10. Germline assignment: CDR1 SQVTM and CDR2 ANQGSEA.

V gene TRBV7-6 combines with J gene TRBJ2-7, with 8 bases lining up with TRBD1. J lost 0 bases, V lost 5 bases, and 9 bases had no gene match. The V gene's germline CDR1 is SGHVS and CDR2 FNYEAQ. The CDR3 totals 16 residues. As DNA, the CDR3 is TGTGCCAGCAGCCCAAGACAGGGGCGTAGCTCCTACGAGCAGTACTTC. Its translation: CASSPRQGRSSYEQYF.